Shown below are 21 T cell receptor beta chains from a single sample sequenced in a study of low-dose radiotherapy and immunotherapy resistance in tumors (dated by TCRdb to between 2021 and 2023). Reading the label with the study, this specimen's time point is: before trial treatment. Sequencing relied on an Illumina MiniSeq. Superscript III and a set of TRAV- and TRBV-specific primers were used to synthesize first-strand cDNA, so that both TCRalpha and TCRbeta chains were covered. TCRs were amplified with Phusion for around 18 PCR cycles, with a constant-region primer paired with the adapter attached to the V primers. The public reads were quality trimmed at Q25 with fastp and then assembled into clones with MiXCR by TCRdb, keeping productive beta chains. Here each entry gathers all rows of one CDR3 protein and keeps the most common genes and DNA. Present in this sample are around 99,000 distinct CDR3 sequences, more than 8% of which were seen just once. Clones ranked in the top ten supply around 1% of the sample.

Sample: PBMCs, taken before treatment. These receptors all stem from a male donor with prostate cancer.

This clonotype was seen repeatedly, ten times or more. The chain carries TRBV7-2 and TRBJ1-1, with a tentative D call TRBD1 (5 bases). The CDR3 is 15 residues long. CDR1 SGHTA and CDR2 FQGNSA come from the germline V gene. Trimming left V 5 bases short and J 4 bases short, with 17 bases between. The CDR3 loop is CASSLGSQGSTEAFF. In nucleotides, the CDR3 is TGTGCCAGCAGCCTAGGGAGTCAGGGTAGCACTGAAGCTTTCTTT.

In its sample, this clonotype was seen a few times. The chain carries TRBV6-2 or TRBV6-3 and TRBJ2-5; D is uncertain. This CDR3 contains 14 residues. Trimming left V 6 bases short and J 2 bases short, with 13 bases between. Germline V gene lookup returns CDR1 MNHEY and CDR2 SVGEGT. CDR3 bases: TGTGCCAGCAGCCCAGGAACCTTTCAAGAGACCCAGTACTTC. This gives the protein CASSPGTFQETQYF.

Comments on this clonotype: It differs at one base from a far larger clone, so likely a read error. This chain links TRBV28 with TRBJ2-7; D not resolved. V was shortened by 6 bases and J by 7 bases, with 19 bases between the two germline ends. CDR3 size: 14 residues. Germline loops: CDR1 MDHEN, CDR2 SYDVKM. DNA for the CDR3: TGTGCCAGCAGAGGGCCTGTCCCCTACAATGAGCAGTACTTC. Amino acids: CASRGPVPYNEQYF. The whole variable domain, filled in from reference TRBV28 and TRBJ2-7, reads DVKVTQSSRYLVKRTGEKVFLECVQDMDHENMFWYRQDPGLGLRLIYFSYDVKMKEKGDIPEGYSVSREKKERFSLILESASTNQTSMYLCASRGPVPYNEQYFGPGTRLTVT.

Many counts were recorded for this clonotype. The CDR3 nucleotides are TGCAGCGTTGCTAGCGGGAGTGTCAATGAGCAGTTCTTC. Protein: CSVASGSVNEQFF. The V gene is TRBV29-1, the J gene TRBJ2-1; 10 bases map to TRBD2. Germline V gene lookup returns CDR1 SQVTM and CDR2 ANQGSEA. Germline trimming cut 4 bases from V and 6 bases from J; bases unmatched to any gene: 3. The CDR3 loop spans 13 amino acids.

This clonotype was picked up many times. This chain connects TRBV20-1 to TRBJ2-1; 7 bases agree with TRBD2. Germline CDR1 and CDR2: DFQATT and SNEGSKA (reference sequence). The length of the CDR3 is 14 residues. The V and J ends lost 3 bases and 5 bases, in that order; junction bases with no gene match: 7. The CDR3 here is CSARAGASHNEQFF. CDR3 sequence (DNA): TGCAGTGCTAGGGCGGGAGCGTCCCACAATGAGCAGTTCTTC.

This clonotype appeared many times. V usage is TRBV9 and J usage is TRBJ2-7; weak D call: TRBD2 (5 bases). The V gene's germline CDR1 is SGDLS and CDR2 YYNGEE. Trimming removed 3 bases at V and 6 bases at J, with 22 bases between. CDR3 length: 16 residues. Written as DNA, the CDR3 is TGTGCCAGCAGCGGAGCCTTAAGGGCTAGCCCGGGCGAGCAGTACTTC. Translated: CASSGALRASPGEQYF.

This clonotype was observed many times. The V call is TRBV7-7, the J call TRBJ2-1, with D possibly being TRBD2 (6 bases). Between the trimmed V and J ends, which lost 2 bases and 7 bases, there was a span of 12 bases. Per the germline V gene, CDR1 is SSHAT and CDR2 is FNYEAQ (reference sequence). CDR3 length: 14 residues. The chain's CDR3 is CASSLSTSTNEQFF. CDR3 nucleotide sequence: TGTGCCAGCAGCTTAAGTACTAGCACTAATGAGCAGTTCTTC.

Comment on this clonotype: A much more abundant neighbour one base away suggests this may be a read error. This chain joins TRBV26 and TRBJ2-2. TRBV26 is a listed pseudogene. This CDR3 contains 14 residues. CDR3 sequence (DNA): TGTGTCAGCAGCTCCAGTGGTGGCACCGGGGAGCTGTTTTTT. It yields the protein CVSSSSGGTGELFF.

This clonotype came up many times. In DNA, the CDR3 is TGTGCCAGCAGCTTGGGTGGGGCCAACGTCCTGACTTTC. Translation gives CASSLGGANVLTF. This rearrangement joins TRBV11-2 to TRBJ2-6; D uncertain. V lost 3 bases, J lost 3 bases, and 3 bases lay in between. The CDR3 runs 13 residues. Germline V lookup: CDR1 SGHAT, CDR2 FQNNGV.

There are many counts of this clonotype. CDR3 protein: CSAAEGANTGELFF. The CDR3 DNA is TGCAGTGCTGCCGAAGGGGCGAACACCGGGGAGCTGTTTTTT. The chain links TRBV20-1 to TRBJ2-2, with D possibly TRBD1 on 5 matching bases. This CDR3 is built from 14 residues. Germline V gene lookup returns CDR1 DFQATT and CDR2 SNEGSKA (reference sequence). V shed 5 bases and J shed 0 bases, with 10 bases lying between them.

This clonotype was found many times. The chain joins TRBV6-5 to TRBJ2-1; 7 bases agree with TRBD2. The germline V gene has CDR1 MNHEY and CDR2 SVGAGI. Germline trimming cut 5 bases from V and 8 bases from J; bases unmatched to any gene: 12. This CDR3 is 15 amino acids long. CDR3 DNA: TGTGCCAGCAGTCCACGGGTGGGAGGGCCCGATGAGCAGTTCTTC. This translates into CASSPRVGGPDEQFF.

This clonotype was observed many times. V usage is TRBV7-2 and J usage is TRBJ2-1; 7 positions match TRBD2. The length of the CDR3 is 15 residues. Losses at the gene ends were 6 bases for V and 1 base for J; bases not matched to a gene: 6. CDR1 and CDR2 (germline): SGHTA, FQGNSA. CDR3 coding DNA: TGTGCCAGCAGTAGGTTGGGGGGGTCCTACAATGAGCAGTTCTTC. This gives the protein CASSRLGGSYNEQFF.

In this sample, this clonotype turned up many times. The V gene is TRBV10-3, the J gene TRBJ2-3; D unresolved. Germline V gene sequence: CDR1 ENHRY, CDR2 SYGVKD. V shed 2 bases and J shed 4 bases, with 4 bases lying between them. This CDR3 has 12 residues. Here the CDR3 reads CAISEGADTQYF. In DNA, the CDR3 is TGTGCCATCAGTGAGGGGGCAGATACGCAGTATTTT.

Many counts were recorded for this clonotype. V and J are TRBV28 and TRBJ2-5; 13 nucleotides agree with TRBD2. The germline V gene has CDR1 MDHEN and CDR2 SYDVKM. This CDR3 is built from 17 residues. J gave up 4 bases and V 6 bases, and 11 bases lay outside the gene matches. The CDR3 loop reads CASSTGTSGNRGETQYF. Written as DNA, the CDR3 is TGTGCCAGCAGCACCGGGACTAGCGGGAACAGGGGAGAGACCCAGTACTTC.

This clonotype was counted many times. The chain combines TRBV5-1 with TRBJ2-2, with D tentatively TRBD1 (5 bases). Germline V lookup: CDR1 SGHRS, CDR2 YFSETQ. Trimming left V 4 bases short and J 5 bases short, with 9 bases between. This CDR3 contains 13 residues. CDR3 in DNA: TGCGCCAGCAGCCCGACAGCTACCGGGGAGCTGTTTTTT. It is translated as CASSPTATGELFF.

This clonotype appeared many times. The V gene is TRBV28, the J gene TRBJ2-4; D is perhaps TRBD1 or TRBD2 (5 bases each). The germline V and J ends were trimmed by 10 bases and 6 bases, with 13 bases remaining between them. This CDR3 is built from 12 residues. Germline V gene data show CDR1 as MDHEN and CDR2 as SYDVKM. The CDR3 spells CATGTPGNIQYF. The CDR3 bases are TGTGCCACCGGGACCCCCGGAAACATTCAGTACTTC.

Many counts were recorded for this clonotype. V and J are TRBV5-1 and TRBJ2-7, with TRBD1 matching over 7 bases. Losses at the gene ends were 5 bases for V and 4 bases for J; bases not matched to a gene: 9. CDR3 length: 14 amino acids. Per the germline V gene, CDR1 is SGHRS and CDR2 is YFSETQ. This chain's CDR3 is CASRIGGLGYEQYF. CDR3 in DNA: TGCGCCAGCAGGATAGGGGGCTTAGGTTACGAGCAGTACTTC. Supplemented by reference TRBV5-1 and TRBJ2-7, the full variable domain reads KAGVTQTPRYLIKTRGQQVTLSCSPISGHRSVSWYQQTPGQGLQFLFEYFSETQRNKGNFPGRFSGRQFSNSRSEMNVSTLELGDSALYLCASRIGGLGYEQYFGPGTRLTVT.

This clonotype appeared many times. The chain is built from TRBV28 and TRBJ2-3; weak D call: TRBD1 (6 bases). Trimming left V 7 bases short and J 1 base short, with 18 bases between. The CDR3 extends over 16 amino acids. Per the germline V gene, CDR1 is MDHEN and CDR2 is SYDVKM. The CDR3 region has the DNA TGTGCCAGCACCACACTGCGGAACAGGGGCACAGATACGCAGTATTTT. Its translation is CASTTLRNRGTDTQYF.

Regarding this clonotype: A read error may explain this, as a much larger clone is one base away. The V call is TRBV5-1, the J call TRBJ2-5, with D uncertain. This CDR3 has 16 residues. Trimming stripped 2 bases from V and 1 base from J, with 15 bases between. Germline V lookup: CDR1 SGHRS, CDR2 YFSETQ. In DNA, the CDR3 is TGCGCCAGCAGCTTCGGTTACCAACAAGCCCAAGAGACCCAGTACTTC. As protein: CASSFGYQQAQETQYF. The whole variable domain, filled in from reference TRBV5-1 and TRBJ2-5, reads KAGVTQTPRYLIKTRGQQVTLSCSPISGHRSVSWYQQTPGQGLQFLFEYFSETQRNKGNFPGRFSGRQFSNSRSEMNVSTLELGDSALYLCASSFGYQQAQETQYFGPGTRLLVL.

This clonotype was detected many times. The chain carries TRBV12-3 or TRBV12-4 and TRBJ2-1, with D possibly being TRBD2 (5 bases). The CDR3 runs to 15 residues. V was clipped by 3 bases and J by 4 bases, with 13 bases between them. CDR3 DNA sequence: TGTGCCAGCAGTTTCGCCCTAGCAGGTTACAATGAGCAGTTCTTC. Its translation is CASSFALAGYNEQFF.

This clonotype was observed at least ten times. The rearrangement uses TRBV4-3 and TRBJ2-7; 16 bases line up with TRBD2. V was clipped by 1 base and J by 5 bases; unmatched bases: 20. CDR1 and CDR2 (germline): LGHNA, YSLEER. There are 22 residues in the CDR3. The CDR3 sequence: CASSQAPPLPGLAGGPQDEQYF. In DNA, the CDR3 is TGCGCCAGCAGCCAAGCTCCTCCACTCCCGGGACTAGCGGGAGGGCCCCAGGACGAGCAGTACTTC.